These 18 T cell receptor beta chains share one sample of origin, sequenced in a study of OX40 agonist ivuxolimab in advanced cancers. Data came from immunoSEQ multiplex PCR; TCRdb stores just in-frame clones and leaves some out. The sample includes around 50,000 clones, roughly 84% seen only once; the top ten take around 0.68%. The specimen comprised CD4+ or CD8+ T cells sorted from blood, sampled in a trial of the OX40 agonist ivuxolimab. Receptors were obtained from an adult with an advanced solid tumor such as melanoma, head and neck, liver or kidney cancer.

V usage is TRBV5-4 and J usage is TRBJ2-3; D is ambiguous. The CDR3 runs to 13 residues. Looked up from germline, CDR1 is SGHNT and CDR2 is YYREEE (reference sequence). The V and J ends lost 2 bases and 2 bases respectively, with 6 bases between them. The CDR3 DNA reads TGTGCCAGCAGCTTACGGGCCACAGATACGCAGTATTTT. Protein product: CASSLRATDTQYF.

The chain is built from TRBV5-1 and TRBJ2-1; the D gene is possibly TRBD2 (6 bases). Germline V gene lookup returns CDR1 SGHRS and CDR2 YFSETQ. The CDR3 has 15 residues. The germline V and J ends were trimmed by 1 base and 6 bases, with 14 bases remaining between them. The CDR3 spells CASSLSGGAGNEQFF. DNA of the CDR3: TGCGCCAGCAGCTTGTCTGGCGGGGCTGGCAATGAGCAGTTCTTC.

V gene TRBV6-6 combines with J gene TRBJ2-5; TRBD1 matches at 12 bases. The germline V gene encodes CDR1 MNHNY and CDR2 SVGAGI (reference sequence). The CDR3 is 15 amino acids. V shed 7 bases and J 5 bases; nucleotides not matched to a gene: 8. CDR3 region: CASTRDRGLGETQYF. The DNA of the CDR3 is TGTGCCAGCACCCGGGACAGGGGGCTTGGGGAGACCCAGTACTTC.

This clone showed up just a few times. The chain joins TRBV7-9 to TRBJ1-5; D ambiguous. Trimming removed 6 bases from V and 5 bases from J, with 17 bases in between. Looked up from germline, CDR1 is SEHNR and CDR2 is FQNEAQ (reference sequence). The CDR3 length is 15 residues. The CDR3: CASSSSGVRDQPQHF. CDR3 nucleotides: TGTGCCAGCAGTTCTAGCGGGGTCCGGGATCAGCCCCAGCATTTT.

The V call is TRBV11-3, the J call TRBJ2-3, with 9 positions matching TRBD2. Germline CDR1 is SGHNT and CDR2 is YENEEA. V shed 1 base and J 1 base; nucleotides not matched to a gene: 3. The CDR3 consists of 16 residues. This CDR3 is CASSLVAGAGTDTQYF. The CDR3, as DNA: TGTGCCAGCAGCTTAGTAGCGGGAGCGGGCACAGATACGCAGTATTTT. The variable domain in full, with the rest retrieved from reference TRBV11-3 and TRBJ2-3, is EAGVVQSPRYKIIEKKQPVAFWCNPISGHNTLYWYLQNLGQGPELLIRYENEEAVDDSQLPKDRFSAERLKGVDSTLKIQPAELGDSAVYLCASSLVAGAGTDTQYFGPGTRLTVL.

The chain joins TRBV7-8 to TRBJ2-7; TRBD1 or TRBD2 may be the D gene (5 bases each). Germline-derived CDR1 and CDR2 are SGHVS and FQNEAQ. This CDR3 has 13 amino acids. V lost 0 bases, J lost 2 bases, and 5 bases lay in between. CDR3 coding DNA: TGTGCCAGCAGCTTAGCGGGACCCTACGAGCAGTACTTC. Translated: CASSLAGPYEQYF.

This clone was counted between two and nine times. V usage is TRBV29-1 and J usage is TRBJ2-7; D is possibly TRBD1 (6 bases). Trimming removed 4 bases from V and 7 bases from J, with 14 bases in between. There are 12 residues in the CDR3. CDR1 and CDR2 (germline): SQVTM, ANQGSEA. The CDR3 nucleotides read TGCAGCGTTGTACAGGGCCTAGGGGAGCAGTACTTC. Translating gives CSVVQGLGEQYF.

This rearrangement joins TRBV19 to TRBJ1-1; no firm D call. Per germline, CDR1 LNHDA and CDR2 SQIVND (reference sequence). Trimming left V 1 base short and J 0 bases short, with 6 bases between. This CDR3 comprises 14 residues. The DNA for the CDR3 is TGTGCCAGTAGTATAGGACCAATGAACACTGAAGCTTTCTTT. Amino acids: CASSIGPMNTEAFF.

The chain's CDR3 is CASSRDSNQPQHF. The DNA for the CDR3 is TGTGCCAGCAGTCGGGACAGCAATCAGCCCCAGCATTTT. The rearrangement joins TRBV6-5 to TRBJ1-5, with D possibly matching TRBD1 (5 bases). CDR1 is MNHEY and CDR2 is SVGAGI in the germline V gene. V was trimmed by 5 bases and J by 1 base, leaving 6 bases between them. The CDR3 extends over 13 amino acids.

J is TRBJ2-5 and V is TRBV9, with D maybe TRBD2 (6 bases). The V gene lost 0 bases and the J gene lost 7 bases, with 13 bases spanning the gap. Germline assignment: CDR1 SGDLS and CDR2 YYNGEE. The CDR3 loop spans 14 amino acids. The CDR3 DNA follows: TGTGCCAGCAGCGTAGTAGCGGACAAGGGGACCCAGTACTTC. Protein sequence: CASSVVADKGTQYF.

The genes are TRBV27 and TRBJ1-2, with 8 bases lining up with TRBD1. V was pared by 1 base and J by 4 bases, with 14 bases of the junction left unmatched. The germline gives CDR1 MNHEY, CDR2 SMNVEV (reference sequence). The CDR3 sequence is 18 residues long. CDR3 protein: CASSLLAPRQGSSYGYTF. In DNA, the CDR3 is TGTGCCAGCAGTTTATTAGCCCCCAGACAGGGGAGTTCCTATGGCTACACCTTC.

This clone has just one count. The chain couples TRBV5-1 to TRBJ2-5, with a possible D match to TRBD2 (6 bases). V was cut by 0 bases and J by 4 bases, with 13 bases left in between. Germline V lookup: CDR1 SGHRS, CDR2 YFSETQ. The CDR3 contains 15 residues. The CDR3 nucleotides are TGCGCCAGCAGCTTGGTAGGAGGGCCCGGAGAGACCCAGTACTTC. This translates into CASSLVGGPGETQYF.

The CDR3 loop is CASSPLMGPGELFF. In DNA, the CDR3 is TGTGCCAGCAGCCCGCTAATGGGGCCCGGGGAGCTGTTTTTT. The rearrangement joins TRBV6-1 to TRBJ2-2; a possible D gene is TRBD1 (5 bases). V was pared by 6 bases and J by 6 bases, with 14 bases between. Germline V gene lookup returns CDR1 MNHNS and CDR2 SASEGT. CDR3 length: 14 residues.

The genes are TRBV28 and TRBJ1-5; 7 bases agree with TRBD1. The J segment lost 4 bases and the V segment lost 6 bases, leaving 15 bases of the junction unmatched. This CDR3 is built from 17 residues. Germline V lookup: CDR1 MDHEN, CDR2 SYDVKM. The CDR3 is CASSFRTSGQWNQPQHF. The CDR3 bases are TGTGCCAGCAGCTTCAGAACTTCGGGACAGTGGAATCAGCCCCAGCATTTT.

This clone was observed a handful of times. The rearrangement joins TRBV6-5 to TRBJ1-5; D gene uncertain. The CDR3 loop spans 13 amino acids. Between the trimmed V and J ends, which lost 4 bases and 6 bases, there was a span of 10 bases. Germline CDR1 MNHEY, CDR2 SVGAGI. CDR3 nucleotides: TGTGCCAGCAGTTCCGGGAGAGGTCAGCCCCAGCATTTT. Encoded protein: CASSSGRGQPQHF.

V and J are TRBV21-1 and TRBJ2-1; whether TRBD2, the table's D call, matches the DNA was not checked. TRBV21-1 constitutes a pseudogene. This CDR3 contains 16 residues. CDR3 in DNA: TGTGCCAGCAGCGCGGGACTAGCGGGCTCCTACAATGAGCAGTTCTTC. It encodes CASSAGLAGSYNEQFF.

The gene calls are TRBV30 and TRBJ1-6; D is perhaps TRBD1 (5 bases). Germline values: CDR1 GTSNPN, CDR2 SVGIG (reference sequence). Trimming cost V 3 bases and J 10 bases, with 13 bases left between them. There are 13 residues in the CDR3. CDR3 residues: CAWSADTYSPLHF. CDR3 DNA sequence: TGTGCCTGGAGCGCGGACACCTACTCACCCCTCCACTTT.

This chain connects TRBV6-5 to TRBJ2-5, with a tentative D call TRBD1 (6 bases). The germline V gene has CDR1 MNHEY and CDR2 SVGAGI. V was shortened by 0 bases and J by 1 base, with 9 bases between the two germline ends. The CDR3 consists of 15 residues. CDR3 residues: CASSYSRGTQETQYF. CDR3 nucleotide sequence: TGTGCCAGCAGTTACTCGAGGGGGACCCAAGAGACCCAGTACTTC.